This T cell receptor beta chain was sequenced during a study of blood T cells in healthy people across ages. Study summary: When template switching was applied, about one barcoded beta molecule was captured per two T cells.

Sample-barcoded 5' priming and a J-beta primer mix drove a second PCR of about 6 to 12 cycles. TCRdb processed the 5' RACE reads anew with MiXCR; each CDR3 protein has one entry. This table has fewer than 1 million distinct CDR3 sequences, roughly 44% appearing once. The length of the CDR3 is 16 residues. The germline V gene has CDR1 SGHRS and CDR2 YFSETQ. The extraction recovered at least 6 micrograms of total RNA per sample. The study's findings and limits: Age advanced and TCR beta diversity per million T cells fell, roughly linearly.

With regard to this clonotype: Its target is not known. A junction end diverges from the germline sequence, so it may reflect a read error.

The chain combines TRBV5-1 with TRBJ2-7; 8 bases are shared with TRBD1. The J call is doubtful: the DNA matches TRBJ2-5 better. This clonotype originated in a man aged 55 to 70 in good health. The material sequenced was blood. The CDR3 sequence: CVSRNGTGGRQETQYF. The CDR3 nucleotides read TGCGTCAGCAGAAATGGAACAGGGGGGAGACAAGAGACCCAGTACTTC.